This TCR beta chain was captured by sequencing in a study of T-cell memory formation after mild COVID-19. Study-wide results and caveats: The study detected some responding clones in pre-infection memory, suggesting cross-reactive memory joined.

Using constant-segment primers, 5'RACE produced TCR alpha and TCR beta cDNA libraries carrying sample barcodes and UMIs. TCRdb reprocessed the 5' RACE reads via MiXCR and lists one record per CDR3 protein. The repertoire holds about 400,000 distinct CDR3 sequences, with roughly 17% as singletons. The sample holds many counts of this clonotype. Its target is not known. The source material was PBMCs or a T cell subset sorted from them (not recorded which). The origin of this receptor is a man aged 18 to 30 who had mild COVID-19 (a few samples of this study predate the infection). Cell type and time point are not known.

CDR3 region: CASSNQGHNSPLHF. In DNA, the CDR3 is TGCGCCAGCAGCAATCAGGGGCATAATTCACCCCTCCACTTT. This chain uses TRBV5-1 with TRBJ1-6, with D possibly being TRBD1 (6 bases). V dropped 4 bases and J dropped 5 bases, with 10 bases sitting between them. The CDR3 consists of 14 residues. Per the germline V gene, CDR1 is SGHRS and CDR2 is YFSETQ.